This TCR beta chain was identified in a study of chemoradiotherapy in HPV16-positive cancers. Findings and caveats of the study: Candidate HPV-specific clones and E7-related TCR motifs grew in tumor during treatment. The functional HPV-specific definition rests on just a couple of HPV16-positive patients.

The method was immunoSEQ multiplex PCR; TCRdb's version includes in-frame clones alone and lacks a portion of them. The data show just under 40,000 clones, more than 65% seen once. Regarding this clone: The target antigen is unknown.

Repeated repertoire sampling spanned the course of chemoradiotherapy. This TCR was recovered from a human donor with HPV-associated anogenital cancer. The source material was blood, sampled from a patient who underwent chemoradiotherapy.

CDR3 in DNA: TGTGCCTGGAGAGGGGGCGGGGGGTTGGAGACCCAGTACTTC. This translates into CAWRGGGGLETQYF. V usage is TRBV30 and J usage is TRBJ2-5, with D possibly being TRBD2 (8 bases). The CDR3 covers 14 residues. The V end lost 3 bases, the J end lost 5 bases, and 16 bases lay between the germline ends. The germline gives CDR1 GTSNPN, CDR2 SVGIG (reference sequence).